These T cell receptor beta chains were read from a single sample in a study of blood T cell repertoires in COVID-19. The method was immunoSEQ multiplex PCR; TCRdb's version includes in-frame clones alone and lacks a portion of them. The data show 150,000 to 200,000 clones, 70% to 90% seen once. Sequences were obtained from peripheral blood. These TCRs come from an older woman with COVID-19, enrolled during active disease. The CDR3 runs from the conserved cysteine through the conserved F or W. Fields, in order: CDR3 protein, CDR3 DNA, J gene, clone size, V gene, D gene. The D gene is left open where the match is weak. Size is omitted from some rows. Given values are once, few, many or a class for expanded clones.

CDR3aa: CASSGTGRDEQFF; CDR3nt: TGTGCCAGCAGTGGGACAGGGCGTGATGAGCAGTTCTTC; j_gene: TRBJ2-1; abundance: -; v_gene: TRBV2; d_gene: TRBD1
CDR3aa: CASSPRTGDGTEAFF; CDR3nt: TGTGCCAGCAGCCCCAGAACAGGGGACGGCACTGAAGCTTTCTTT; j_gene: TRBJ1-1; abundance: -; v_gene: TRBV7-9; d_gene: TRBD1
CDR3aa: CAISEPGLSQETQYF; CDR3nt: TGTGCCATCAGTGAGCCCGGACTATCCCAAGAGACCCAGTACTTC; j_gene: TRBJ2-5; abundance: -; v_gene: TRBV10-3; d_gene: -
CDR3aa: CASSLAYGYTF; CDR3nt: TGTGCCAGCAGTTTGGCCTATGGCTACACCTTC; j_gene: TRBJ1-2; abundance: -; v_gene: TRBV12-3/TRBV12-4; d_gene: -
CDR3aa: CASSPIQRYNEQFF; CDR3nt: TGTGCCAGCAGCCCCATCCAACGGTACAATGAGCAGTTCTTC; j_gene: TRBJ2-1; abundance: -; v_gene: TRBV7-9; d_gene: -
CDR3aa: CSASYRGYEQYF; CDR3nt: TGCAGTGCTAGTTACAGGGGTTACGAGCAGTACTTC; j_gene: TRBJ2-7; abundance: -; v_gene: TRBV20-1; d_gene: TRBD1
CDR3aa: CASSVTHSYGELFF; CDR3nt: TGTGCCAGCAGCGTGACCCATAGCTACGGGGAGCTGTTTTTT; j_gene: TRBJ2-2; abundance: -; v_gene: TRBV5-6; d_gene: -
CDR3aa: CASRSDRGDEQFF; CDR3nt: TGTGCCAGTAGGTCCGACAGGGGTGATGAGCAGTTCTTC; j_gene: TRBJ2-1; abundance: -; v_gene: TRBV19; d_gene: TRBD1
CDR3aa: CASSLVRRGTETQYF; CDR3nt: TGCGCCAGCAGCTTGGTCAGGCGCGGGACCGAGACCCAGTACTTC; j_gene: TRBJ2-5; abundance: once; v_gene: TRBV5-1; d_gene: -
CDR3aa: CASSLQATDTQYF; CDR3nt: TGTGCCAGCAGCTTACAGGCCACAGATACGCAGTATTTT; j_gene: TRBJ2-3; abundance: -; v_gene: TRBV7-2; d_gene: -
CDR3aa: CAYSTGTGFYGYTF; CDR3nt: TGTGCCTATTCGACCGGGACAGGGTTCTATGGCTACACCTTC; j_gene: TRBJ1-2; abundance: -; v_gene: TRBV30; d_gene: TRBD1
CDR3aa: CASTTGTFSNQPQHF; CDR3nt: TGTGCCAGCACCACAGGGACGTTTAGCAATCAGCCCCAGCATTTT; j_gene: TRBJ1-5; abundance: -; v_gene: TRBV6-1; d_gene: -
CDR3aa: CASSEINEQFF; CDR3nt: TGTGCCAGCAGCGAGATCAATGAGCAGTTCTTC; j_gene: TRBJ2-1; abundance: -; v_gene: TRBV11-2; d_gene: -
CDR3aa: CASSYDRVNTEAFF; CDR3nt: TGTGCCAGCAGTTACGACAGGGTTAACACTGAAGCTTTCTTT; j_gene: TRBJ1-1; abundance: -; v_gene: TRBV6-2/TRBV6-3; d_gene: TRBD1
CDR3aa: CASKFELAGANNEQFF; CDR3nt: TGCGCCAGCAAGTTCGAACTAGCGGGCGCTAACAATGAGCAGTTCTTC; j_gene: TRBJ2-1; abundance: few; v_gene: TRBV5-1; d_gene: TRBD2
CDR3aa: CASSLRFTGAHYGYTF; CDR3nt: TGTGCCAGCAGCCTCCGATTTACAGGGGCTCACTATGGCTACACCTTC; j_gene: TRBJ1-2; abundance: -; v_gene: TRBV3-1/TRBV3-2; d_gene: TRBD1
CDR3aa: CASSPRTTNTEAFF; CDR3nt: TGTGCCAGCTCACCCCGGACAACGAACACTGAAGCTTTCTTT; j_gene: TRBJ1-1; abundance: -; v_gene: TRBV18; d_gene: -
CDR3aa: CASSPPGTSYNEQFF; CDR3nt: TGTGCCAGCTCACCACCCGGGACATCCTACAATGAGCAGTTCTTC; j_gene: TRBJ2-1; abundance: -; v_gene: TRBV18; d_gene: -
CDR3aa: CATSTGGVETQYF; CDR3nt: TGTGCCACCAGCACAGGGGGCGTCGAGACCCAGTACTTC; j_gene: TRBJ2-5; abundance: few; v_gene: TRBV24-1; d_gene: TRBD1
CDR3aa: CASSLGGNEKLFF; CDR3nt: TGTGCCAGCAGCCTCGGCGGTAATGAAAAACTGTTTTTT; j_gene: TRBJ1-4; abundance: few; v_gene: TRBV12-3/TRBV12-4; d_gene: -
CDR3aa: CASSYQQGYTEAFF; CDR3nt: TGTGCCAGCAGCTATCAACAGGGTTACACTGAAGCTTTCTTT; j_gene: TRBJ1-1; abundance: -; v_gene: TRBV7-9; d_gene: -
CDR3aa: CASSREGTGPNYGYTF; CDR3nt: TGTGCCAGCTCACGGGAGGGGACAGGACCTAACTATGGCTACACCTTC; j_gene: TRBJ1-2; abundance: -; v_gene: TRBV18; d_gene: TRBD1
CDR3aa: CASSSPGQGAWAEAFF; CDR3nt: TGTGCCAGCAGTTCCCCGGGACAGGGGGCTTGGGCTGAAGCTTTCTTT; j_gene: TRBJ1-1; abundance: -; v_gene: TRBV28; d_gene: TRBD1
CDR3aa: CASQRQGAEQPQHF; CDR3nt: TGTGCCAGCCAGAGACAGGGGGCAGAGCAGCCCCAGCATTTT; j_gene: TRBJ1-5; abundance: few; v_gene: TRBV6-5; d_gene: TRBD1